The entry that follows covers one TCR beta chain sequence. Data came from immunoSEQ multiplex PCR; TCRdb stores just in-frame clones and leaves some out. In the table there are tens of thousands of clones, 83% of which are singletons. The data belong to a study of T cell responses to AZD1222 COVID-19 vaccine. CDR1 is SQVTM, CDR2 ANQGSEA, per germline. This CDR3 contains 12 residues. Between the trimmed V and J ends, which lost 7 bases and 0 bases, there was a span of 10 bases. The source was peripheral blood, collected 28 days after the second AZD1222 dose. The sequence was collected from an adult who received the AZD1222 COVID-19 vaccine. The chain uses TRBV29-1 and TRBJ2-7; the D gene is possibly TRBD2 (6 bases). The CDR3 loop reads CSGGTDSYEQYF. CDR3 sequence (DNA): TGCAGCGGCGGGACGGACTCCTACGAGCAGTACTTC.